The rows below give T cell receptor beta chains drawn from one sample of a study of blood T cell repertoires in COVID-19. TCRdb keeps only in-frame clones here, not all; method: immunoSEQ multiplex PCR. The data contain 150,000 or so clones, approximately 82% of them singletons. Sequencing used peripheral blood. Source of these receptors: a woman in her forties with COVID-19, enrolled during active disease. Both conserved end residues are part of each CDR3. The order of the fields is D gene, J gene, clone size, V gene, CDR3 protein, CDR3 DNA. The D gene is left open where the match is weak. Size tells how often a clone was seen (once, few, many) or the class of an expanded clone, and some rows leave it out.

TRBD1 TRBJ1-6 . TRBV27 CASSQTGTGPSPLHF TGTGCCAGCAGCCAAACCGGGACAGGTCCTTCACCCCTCCACTTT
. TRBJ2-6 once TRBV19 CATADGGSGANVLTF TGTGCCACCGCTGACGGGGGCTCTGGGGCCAACGTCCTGACTTTC
TRBD2 TRBJ2-2 . TRBV7-2 CASSLSFLTSGRSTGELFF TGTGCCAGCAGCTTATCCTTTTTGACTAGCGGGAGAAGTACCGGGGAGCTGTTTTTT
TRBD1 TRBJ2-3 . TRBV4-1 CASSPGGTGHTDTQYF TGCGCCAGCAGCCCAGGGGGGACAGGGCACACAGATACGCAGTATTTT
TRBD2 TRBJ2-7 . TRBV19 CASSITSGSYEQYF TGTGCCAGTAGTATAACTAGCGGGAGCTACGAGCAGTACTTC
TRBD1 TRBJ1-6 few TRBV19 CASGDRSSPLHF TGTGCCAGTGGGGACAGATCTTCACCCCTCCACTTT
TRBD1 TRBJ2-3 . TRBV7-9 CASSSPEGALTDTQYF TGTGCCAGCAGCTCCCCCGAGGGGGCGCTTACAGATACGCAGTATTTT
. TRBJ2-2 . TRBV5-1 CASSFQGGAATGELFF TGCGCCAGCAGCTTTCAGGGGGGTGCGGCCACCGGGGAGCTGTTTTTT
. TRBJ1-5 . TRBV7-9 CASSLSRGGSNQPQHF TGTGCCAGCAGCTTAAGTCGGGGGGGGAGCAATCAGCCCCAGCATTTT
TRBD1 TRBJ2-2 few TRBV14 CASSQAPDREYTGELFF TGTGCCAGCAGCCAAGCCCCCGACAGGGAATACACCGGGGAGCTGTTTTTT
TRBD1 TRBJ1-1 . TRBV5-8 CASSLVARGIVNTEAFF TGTGCCAGCAGCTTGGTTGCCAGGGGGATTGTGAACACTGAAGCTTTCTTT
. TRBJ2-4 . TRBV28 CASSFPSGLGAKNIQYF TGTGCCAGCAGTTTTCCGTCGGGGTTGGGAGCCAAAAACATTCAGTACTTC
. TRBJ2-7 . TRBV7-2 CASSFGHYEQYF TGTGCCAGCAGCTTTGGCCACTACGAGCAGTACTTC
TRBD2 TRBJ2-2 . TRBV28 CASTSSAGGRSGELFF TGTGCCAGCACCTCTAGCGCGGGAGGGCGCTCCGGGGAGCTGTTTTTT
TRBD1 TRBJ1-5 . TRBV5-5 CASRRDSYSNQPQHF TGTGCCAGCAGGAGGGACAGCTATAGCAATCAGCCCCAGCATTTT